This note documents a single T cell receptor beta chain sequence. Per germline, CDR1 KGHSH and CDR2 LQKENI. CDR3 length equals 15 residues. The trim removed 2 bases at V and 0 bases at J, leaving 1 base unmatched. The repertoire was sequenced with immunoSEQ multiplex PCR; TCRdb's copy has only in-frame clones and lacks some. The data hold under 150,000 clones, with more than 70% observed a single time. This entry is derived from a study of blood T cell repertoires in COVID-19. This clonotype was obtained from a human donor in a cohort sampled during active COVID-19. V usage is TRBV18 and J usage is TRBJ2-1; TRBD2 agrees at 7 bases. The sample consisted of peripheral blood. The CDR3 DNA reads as TGTGCCAGCTCACCAGAGCGGGGCTCCTACAATGAGCAGTTCTTC. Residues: CASSPERGSYNEQFF.